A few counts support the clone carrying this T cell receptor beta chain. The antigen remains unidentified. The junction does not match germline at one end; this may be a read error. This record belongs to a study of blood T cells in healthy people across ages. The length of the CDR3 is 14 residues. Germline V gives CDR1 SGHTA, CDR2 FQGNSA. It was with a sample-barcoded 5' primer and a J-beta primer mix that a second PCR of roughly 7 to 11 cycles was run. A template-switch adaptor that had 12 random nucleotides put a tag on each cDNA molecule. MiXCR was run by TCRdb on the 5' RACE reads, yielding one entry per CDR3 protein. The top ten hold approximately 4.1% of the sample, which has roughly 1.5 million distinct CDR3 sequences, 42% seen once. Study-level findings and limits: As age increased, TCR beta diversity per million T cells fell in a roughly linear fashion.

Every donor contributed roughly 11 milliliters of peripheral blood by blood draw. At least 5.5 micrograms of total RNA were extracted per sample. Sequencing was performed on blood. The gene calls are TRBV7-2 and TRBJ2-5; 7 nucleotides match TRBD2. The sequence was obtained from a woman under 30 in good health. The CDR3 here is CAISLQREQETQYF. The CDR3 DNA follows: TGTGCCATCAGCTTACAGCGGGAACAAGAGACCCAGTACTTC.